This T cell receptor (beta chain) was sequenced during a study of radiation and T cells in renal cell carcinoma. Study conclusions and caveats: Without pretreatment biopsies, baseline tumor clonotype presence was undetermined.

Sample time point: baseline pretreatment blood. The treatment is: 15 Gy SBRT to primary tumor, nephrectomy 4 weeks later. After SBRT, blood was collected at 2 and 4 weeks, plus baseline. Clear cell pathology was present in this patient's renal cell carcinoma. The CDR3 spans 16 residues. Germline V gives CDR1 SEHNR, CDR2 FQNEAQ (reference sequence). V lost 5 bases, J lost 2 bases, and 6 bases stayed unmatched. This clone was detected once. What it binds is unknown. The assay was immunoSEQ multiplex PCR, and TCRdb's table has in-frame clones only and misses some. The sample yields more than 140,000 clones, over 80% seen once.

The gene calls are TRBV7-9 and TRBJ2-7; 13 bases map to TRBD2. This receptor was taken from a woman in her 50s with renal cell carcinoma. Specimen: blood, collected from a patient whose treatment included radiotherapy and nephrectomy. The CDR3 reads CASSPRTSGGTYEQYF. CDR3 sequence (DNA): TGTGCCAGCAGCCCCCGGACTAGCGGGGGTACCTACGAGCAGTACTTC.